These 6 T cell receptor beta chains originate from one sample sequenced in a study of OX40 agonist ivuxolimab in advanced cancers. TCRdb's table, derived via immunoSEQ multiplex PCR, lists solely in-frame clones and lacks some. The table includes roughly 23,000 clones, 70% to 90% detected once. The specimen was CD4+ or CD8+ T cells sorted from blood, collected in a trial of the OX40 agonist ivuxolimab. The source of these receptors is an adult with an advanced solid tumor such as melanoma, head and neck, liver or kidney cancer.

The count of this clone is one. The chain has TRBV27 and TRBJ2-7; 9 bases match TRBD1. The junction had 8 bases not matched to a gene; V was cut back by 5 bases and J by 9 bases. This CDR3 is 13 amino acids long. Per germline, CDR1 MNHEY and CDR2 SMNVEV (reference sequence). The CDR3: CASSPSGTGTQYF. Here the CDR3 DNA reads TGTGCCAGCAGTCCCTCCGGGACAGGGACGCAGTACTTC.

The chain uses TRBV5-4 and TRBJ1-1; TRBD1 might be the D (5 bases). CDR1 SGHNT and CDR2 YYREEE come from the germline V gene (reference sequence). The germline V and J ends were trimmed by 0 bases and 7 bases, with 16 bases remaining between them. The CDR3 loop spans 15 amino acids. CDR3 amino acids: CASSLVAEGTDEAFF. CDR3 DNA sequence: TGTGCCAGCAGCTTGGTGGCCGAGGGGACGGATGAAGCTTTCTTT.

The chain is built from TRBV2 and TRBJ1-3; D gene uncertain. The germline V gene encodes CDR1 SNHLY and CDR2 FYNNEI. V was shortened by 6 bases and J by 0 bases, with 12 bases between the two germline ends. The CDR3 totals 15 residues. The CDR3 region has the DNA TGTGCCAGCAGCGTCGGCGCGTTCTCTGGAAACACCATATATTTT. Its protein is CASSVGAFSGNTIYF.

The chain is built from TRBV7-6 and TRBJ2-3; 15 bases align to TRBD2. The CDR3 loop spans 18 amino acids. CDR1 is SGHVS, CDR2 FNYEAQ, per germline. The J segment lost 4 bases and the V segment lost 4 bases, leaving 9 bases of the junction unmatched. The DNA of the CDR3 is TGTGCCAGCAGCTCTGGACTAGCGGGAGGGCCTATGGCAGATACGCAGTATTTT. It specifies CASSSGLAGGPMADTQYF. The variable domain in full, with the rest retrieved from reference TRBV7-6 and TRBJ2-3, is GAGVSQSPRYKVTKRGQDVALRCDPISGHVSLYWYRQALGQGPEFLTYFNYEAQQDKSGLPNDRFSAERPEGSISTLTIQRTEQRDSAMYRCASSSGLAGGPMADTQYFGPGTRLTVL.

The rearrangement uses TRBV5-8 and TRBJ2-3; 9 bases line up with TRBD1. The length of the CDR3 is 16 residues. Germline CDR1 SGHTS, CDR2 YDEGEE. V lost 6 bases and J lost 5; bases outside the gene matches: 13. CDR3 region: CASTRTGVLGVDTQYF. The CDR3 nucleotides read TGTGCCAGCACGAGGACAGGGGTTCTGGGCGTAGATACGCAGTATTTT.

The V and J genes are TRBV19 and TRBJ2-3; no clear D gene. The germline V gene has CDR1 LNHDA and CDR2 SQIVND (reference sequence). The ends were cut back, 3 bases at V and 2 bases at J, with 6 bases in the middle. This CDR3 is 13 amino acids long. This CDR3 reads CASSIFFTDTQYF. CDR3 sequence (DNA): TGTGCCAGTAGTATTTTTTTCACAGATACGCAGTATTTT.